This is a list of T cell receptor beta chains from one sample in a study of blood T cell repertoires in COVID-19. Produced via immunoSEQ multiplex PCR; TCRdb's table is partial and in-frame only. The table has about 83,000 clones, around 88% seen once. Sequencing was done on a sample of peripheral blood. The origin of the receptors is a man aged 50 to 59 with active COVID-19. The conserved cysteine and the conserved F or W are not part of the CDR3 here. Only some rows state a clone size, as once, few, many or a class for expanded clones.

V gene: TRBV30
CDR3 length: 15
J gene: TRBJ2-2
clone size: -
CDR3 protein: AWTASFGGKNTGELF

V gene: TRBV21-1
CDR3 length: 10
J gene: TRBJ2-7
clone size: -
CDR3 protein: AHLMGPYEQY

V gene: TRBV20-1
CDR3 length: 9
J gene: TRBJ2-7
clone size: -
CDR3 protein: SARTSYEQY

V gene: TRBV6-2/TRBV6-3
CDR3 length: 11
J gene: TRBJ2-3
clone size: -
CDR3 protein: ASSSQGTDTQY

V gene: TRBV11-2
CDR3 length: 12
J gene: TRBJ1-4
clone size: -
CDR3 protein: ASSPTGGYEKLF

V gene: TRBV4-2
CDR3 length: 13
J gene: TRBJ2-3
clone size: -
CDR3 protein: ASSQLSGGGDTQY

V gene: TRBV7-9
CDR3 length: 14
J gene: TRBJ2-7
clone size: few
CDR3 protein: ASSPTGGSSSYEQY

V gene: TRBV6-5
CDR3 length: 12
J gene: TRBJ2-3
clone size: -
CDR3 protein: ASSSQGAADTQY

V gene: TRBV5-1
CDR3 length: 12
J gene: TRBJ1-2
clone size: -
CDR3 protein: ASTRLGAGYGYT

V gene: TRBV28
CDR3 length: 16
J gene: TRBJ1-6
clone size: few
CDR3 protein: ASTLAGQGALRGSPLH

V gene: TRBV6-2/TRBV6-3
CDR3 length: 9
J gene: TRBJ2-7
clone size: -
CDR3 protein: ASSQAYEQY

V gene: TRBV28
CDR3 length: 16
J gene: TRBJ2-7
clone size: -
CDR3 protein: ASSSQLDRGEPSYEQY

V gene: TRBV15
CDR3 length: 13
J gene: TRBJ2-1
clone size: -
CDR3 protein: ATSSGTSKNNEQF

V gene: TRBV9
CDR3 length: 13
J gene: TRBJ2-7
clone size: -
CDR3 protein: ASSVAFAGEGEQY

V gene: TRBV7-8
CDR3 length: 14
J gene: TRBJ2-2
clone size: -
CDR3 protein: ASSGLAGFNTGELF

V gene: TRBV21-1
CDR3 length: 15
J gene: TRBJ2-1
clone size: -
CDR3 protein: ASSRRLRTSAYNEQF

V gene: TRBV7-6
CDR3 length: 12
J gene: TRBJ1-4
clone size: -
CDR3 protein: ASSKRGSGEKLF

V gene: TRBV3-1/TRBV3-2
CDR3 length: 12
J gene: TRBJ2-7
clone size: -
CDR3 protein: ASSLGTSGYEQY

V gene: TRBV5-1
CDR3 length: 13
J gene: TRBJ2-1
clone size: -
CDR3 protein: ASSSGTSGYNEQF

V gene: TRBV19
CDR3 length: 13
J gene: TRBJ1-5
clone size: -
CDR3 protein: ASSIRGQGHQPQH

V gene: TRBV4-3
CDR3 length: 14
J gene: TRBJ1-4
clone size: -
CDR3 protein: ASSQGTTAANEKLF

V gene: TRBV19
CDR3 length: 13
J gene: TRBJ1-2
clone size: medium-sized
CDR3 protein: ASSLSGQGNYGYT

V gene: TRBV5-4
CDR3 length: 12
J gene: TRBJ1-2
clone size: -
CDR3 protein: ASSPDRRGYGYT

V gene: TRBV19
CDR3 length: 12
J gene: TRBJ2-7
clone size: -
CDR3 protein: ASPDRAHAYEQY

V gene: TRBV7-9
CDR3 length: 13
J gene: TRBJ1-2
clone size: -
CDR3 protein: ASSLGTGKNYGYT

V gene: TRBV18
CDR3 length: 12
J gene: TRBJ2-3
clone size: -
CDR3 protein: ASSLDRITDTQY

V gene: TRBV6-6
CDR3 length: 10
J gene: TRBJ2-1
clone size: -
CDR3 protein: ASSSTTGEQF

V gene: TRBV18
CDR3 length: 12
J gene: TRBJ1-2
clone size: -
CDR3 protein: ASSPGGGNYGYT

V gene: TRBV30
CDR3 length: 11
J gene: TRBJ2-1
clone size: once
CDR3 protein: AYSRTSKNEQF

V gene: TRBV3-1/TRBV3-2
CDR3 length: 13
J gene: TRBJ2-1
clone size: -
CDR3 protein: ASSRGHVSYNEQF

V gene: TRBV7-9
CDR3 length: 13
J gene: TRBJ2-3
clone size: -
CDR3 protein: ASSRTGTTAGTQY

V gene: TRBV3-1/TRBV3-2
CDR3 length: 13
J gene: TRBJ2-7
clone size: -
CDR3 protein: ASSQGRTSGTGVY

V gene: TRBV5-4
CDR3 length: 11
J gene: TRBJ2-1
clone size: -
CDR3 protein: ASSGTGWHEQF

V gene: TRBV19
CDR3 length: 12
J gene: TRBJ2-7
clone size: -
CDR3 protein: ASSVGHGSGEQY

V gene: TRBV25-1
CDR3 length: 10
J gene: TRBJ1-2
clone size: -
CDR3 protein: ASRGQGEGYT

V gene: TRBV7-2
CDR3 length: 13
J gene: TRBJ2-3
clone size: -
CDR3 protein: ASSSTGGTADTQY

V gene: TRBV9
CDR3 length: 11
J gene: TRBJ2-7
clone size: -
CDR3 protein: ASSGQVGYEQY

V gene: TRBV28
CDR3 length: 17
J gene: TRBJ2-7
clone size: -
CDR3 protein: ASSLVVGRWDSRPYEQY

V gene: TRBV28
CDR3 length: 13
J gene: TRBJ2-5
clone size: -
CDR3 protein: ASSFPGRGQETQY

V gene: TRBV5-4
CDR3 length: 12
J gene: TRBJ2-3
clone size: few
CDR3 protein: ASSSTGTTDTQY

V gene: TRBV5-1
CDR3 length: 13
J gene: TRBJ2-3
clone size: -
CDR3 protein: ASRFTGTGTDTQY

V gene: TRBV14
CDR3 length: 14
J gene: TRBJ2-3
clone size: -
CDR3 protein: ASSRLAGGLTDTQY

V gene: TRBV7-2
CDR3 length: 14
J gene: TRBJ2-1
clone size: -
CDR3 protein: ASSLAILSSYNEQF

V gene: TRBV6-6
CDR3 length: 12
J gene: TRBJ2-2
clone size: -
CDR3 protein: ASTQQGTTGELF

V gene: TRBV18
CDR3 length: 11
J gene: TRBJ1-1
clone size: -
CDR3 protein: ASSQAVNTEAF

V gene: TRBV27
CDR3 length: 12
J gene: TRBJ1-1
clone size: -
CDR3 protein: ATNWTGLGTEAF

V gene: TRBV2
CDR3 length: 13
J gene: TRBJ1-2
clone size: few
CDR3 protein: ASSGQGSLSYGYT

V gene: TRBV6-5
CDR3 length: 12
J gene: TRBJ1-4
clone size: -
CDR3 protein: ASSWDRVVKKLF